The 5 T cell receptor beta chains below were found in one sample sequenced in a study of cytotoxic CD8 clonotypes in ibrutinib-treated CLL. Clones were read by immunoSEQ multiplex PCR, and TCRdb kept only the in-frame ones, dropping some. This sample has some 300,000 clones, with around four fifths found just once. The material was PBMCs, obtained before ibrutinib treatment. The receptors derive from a human donor with chronic lymphocytic leukemia.

This clone was found once. The rearrangement links TRBV5-4 to TRBJ2-1; TRBD1 matches 10 bases. The CDR3 sequence is 15 residues long. V was pared by 1 base and J by 7 bases, with 5 bases of the junction left unmatched. CDR1 SGHNT and CDR2 YYREEE come from the germline V gene (reference sequence). The CDR3 loop is CASSLRQGAWNEQFF. The DNA for the CDR3 is TGTGCCAGCAGCTTGAGACAGGGGGCTTGGAATGAGCAGTTCTTC.

This chain uses TRBV6-5 with TRBJ2-7; 7 bases match TRBD1. CDR3 length: 13 residues. Per the germline V gene, CDR1 is MNHEY and CDR2 is SVGAGI. The trim removed 6 bases at V and 7 bases at J, leaving 9 bases unmatched. The CDR3 is CASRQKGAVEQYF. The DNA for the CDR3 is TGTGCCAGCAGACAAAAGGGGGCCGTTGAGCAGTACTTC.

J is TRBJ1-2 and V is TRBV6-6, with 9 nucleotides matching TRBD1. The J segment lost 6 bases and the V segment lost 0 bases, leaving 2 bases of the junction unmatched. The CDR3 loop spans 14 amino acids. The V gene's germline CDR1 is MNHNY and CDR2 SVGAGI (reference sequence). CDR3 sequence reads: CASSYSRTGDGYTF. DNA of the CDR3: TGTGCCAGCAGTTACTCGAGGACAGGGGATGGCTACACCTTC.

This clone was counted only a few times. This may be a read error: a much more frequent sequence differs by one nucleotide. The J gene is TRBJ2-7, the V gene TRBV27; 8 nucleotides line up with TRBD1. CDR1 MNHEY and CDR2 SMNVEV come from the germline V gene (reference sequence). This CDR3 spans 13 amino acids. V lost 5 bases, J lost 5 bases, and 5 bases stayed unmatched. The CDR3: CASSRTGPHEQYF. CDR3 nucleotide sequence: TGTGCCAGCAGTCGGACAGGGCCCCACGAGCAGTACTTC.

The CDR3 region is CASTPGTGLSSYEQYF. In nucleotides, the CDR3 is TGCGCCAGCACCCCGGGGACAGGGCTTAGCTCCTACGAGCAGTACTTC. V usage is TRBV4-1 and J usage is TRBJ2-7, with TRBD1 matching over 9 bases. This CDR3 has 16 amino acids. V lost 7 bases and J lost 0; bases outside the gene matches: 10. Per the germline V gene, CDR1 is MGHRA and CDR2 is YSYEKL.